One sample yielded the 6 T cell receptor beta chains listed below, sequenced in a study of human T cells and chemical hapten exposure. Time point noted: pre-sensitization, week 0. Treatment described: therapeutic diphenylcyclopropenone sensitization with weekly scalp DPC. TCRdb fed the RACE reads into MiXCR, producing one record per CDR3 protein. The sample contains approximately 260,000 distinct CDR3 sequences, approximately 7.5% of which appear only once. Specimen: whole blood, collected in connection with sensitization to the hapten diphenylcyclopropenone (DPC). These receptors came from a man aged 18 to 29 with alopecia areata. Some clones in this sample may be carry-over from other donors' samples.

This clonotype was observed at least ten times. The V call is TRBV25-1, the J call TRBJ2-7, with D possibly being TRBD1 (6 bases). This CDR3 has 15 amino acids. From germline, CDR1 is MGHDK and CDR2 SYGVNS. Trimming took 3 bases from V and 2 from J, leaving 14 bases between them. CDR3 DNA sequence: TGTGCCAGCAGTGACGGGCAGGGGCTAACCTACGAGCAGTACTTC. Translated, it gives CASSDGQGLTYEQYF.

In this sample, this clonotype turned up many times. The genes are TRBV5-6 and TRBJ2-1; D call uncertain. Trimming shortened V by 2 bases and J by 6 bases, and 3 bases separated the two germline ends. The CDR3 is 11 residues long. CDR1 and CDR2 (germline): SGHDT, YYEEEE. The CDR3, as DNA: TGTGCCAGCAGCTTCAGCAATGAGCAGTTCTTC. Its protein product is CASSFSNEQFF. The full variable domain, rest sourced from reference TRBV5-6 and TRBJ2-1, is DAGVTQSPTHLIKTRGQQVTLRCSPKSGHDTVSWYQQALGQGPQFIFQYYEEEERQRGNFPDRFSGHQFPNYSSELNVNALLLGDSALYLCASSFSNEQFFGPGTRLTVL.

V and J are TRBV2 and TRBJ2-5; D is perhaps TRBD2 (6 bases). This CDR3 region has 13 residues. CDR1 is SNHLY, CDR2 FYNNEI, per germline. Trimming left V 6 bases short and J 3 bases short, with 11 bases between. The CDR3 protein is CASRRLGEETQYF. The CDR3 region has the DNA TGTGCCAGCAGACGACTAGGCGAAGAGACCCAGTACTTC.

This clonotype was seen at least ten times. This chain links TRBV6-2 or TRBV6-3 with TRBJ1-1; D is possibly TRBD1 (6 bases). V was trimmed by 0 bases and J by 1 base, leaving 12 bases between them. Germline CDR1 is MNHEY and CDR2 is SVGEGT. CDR3 length equals 16 residues. The CDR3 DNA is TGTGCCAGCAGTTACTCCTTGGGACAAAAGAACACTGAAGCTTTCTTT. It yields the protein CASSYSLGQKNTEAFF.

The sample holds many counts of this clonotype. This CDR3 is CASSTWTSGVGPQETQYF. In DNA form, the CDR3 reads TGTGCCAGCAGCACCTGGACTAGCGGGGTTGGACCCCAAGAGACCCAGTACTTC. The V call is TRBV7-9, the J call TRBJ2-5; 12 bases agree with TRBD2. J lost 1 base, V lost 5 bases, and 11 bases had no gene match. The CDR3 extends over 18 amino acids. Germline V lookup: CDR1 SEHNR, CDR2 FQNEAQ (reference sequence).

The rearrangement uses TRBV20-1 and TRBJ2-3; TRBD2 matches 10 bases. CDR1 DFQATT and CDR2 SNEGSKA come from the germline V gene (reference sequence). This CDR3 has 15 amino acids. Trimming at V came to 5 bases and at J to 0 bases, leaving 5 bases not matched to a gene. The CDR3 DNA follows: TGCAGTGCTCCAGGACTAGCGGATAGCACAGATACGCAGTATTTT. This sequence encodes CSAPGLADSTDTQYF.